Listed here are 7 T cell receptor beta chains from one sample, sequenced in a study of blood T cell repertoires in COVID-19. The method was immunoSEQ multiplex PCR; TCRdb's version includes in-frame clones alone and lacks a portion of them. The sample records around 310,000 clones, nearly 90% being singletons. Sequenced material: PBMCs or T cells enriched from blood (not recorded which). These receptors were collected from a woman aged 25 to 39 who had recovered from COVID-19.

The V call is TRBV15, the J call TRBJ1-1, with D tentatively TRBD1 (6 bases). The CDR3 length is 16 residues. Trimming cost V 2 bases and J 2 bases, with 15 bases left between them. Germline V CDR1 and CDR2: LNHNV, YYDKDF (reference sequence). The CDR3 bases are TGTGCCACCAGCAGAAATATCAGGGGTATCAACACTGAAGCTTTCTTT. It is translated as CATSRNIRGINTEAFF.

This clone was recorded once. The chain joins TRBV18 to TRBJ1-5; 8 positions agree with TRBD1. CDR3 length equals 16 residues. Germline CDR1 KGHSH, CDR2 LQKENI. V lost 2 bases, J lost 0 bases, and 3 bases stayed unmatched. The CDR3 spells CASSPGRGLSNQPQHF. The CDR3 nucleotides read TGTGCCAGCTCACCAGGCAGGGGGCTTAGCAATCAGCCCCAGCATTTT.

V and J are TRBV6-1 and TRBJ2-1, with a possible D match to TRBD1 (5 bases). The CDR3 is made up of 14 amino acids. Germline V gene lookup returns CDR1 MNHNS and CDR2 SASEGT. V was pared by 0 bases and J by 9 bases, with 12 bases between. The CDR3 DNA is TGTGCCAGCAGTGAAGCGCAGGGTCGCGGTGAGCAGTTCTTC. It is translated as CASSEAQGRGEQFF.

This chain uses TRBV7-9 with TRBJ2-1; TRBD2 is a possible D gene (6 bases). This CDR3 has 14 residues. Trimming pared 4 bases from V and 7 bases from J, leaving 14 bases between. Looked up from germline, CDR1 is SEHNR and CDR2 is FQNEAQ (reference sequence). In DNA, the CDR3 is TGTGCCAGCAGCTCTAGCGTCAAAGGGAATGAGCAGTTCTTC. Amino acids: CASSSSVKGNEQFF.

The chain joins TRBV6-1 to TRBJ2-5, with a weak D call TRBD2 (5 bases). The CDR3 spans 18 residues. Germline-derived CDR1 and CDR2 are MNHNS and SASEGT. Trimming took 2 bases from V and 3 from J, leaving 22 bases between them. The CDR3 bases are TGTGCCAGCAGTGAAAGTGGGGTACTAGTTGGCCGAAAAGAGACCCAGTACTTC. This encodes CASSESGVLVGRKETQYF.

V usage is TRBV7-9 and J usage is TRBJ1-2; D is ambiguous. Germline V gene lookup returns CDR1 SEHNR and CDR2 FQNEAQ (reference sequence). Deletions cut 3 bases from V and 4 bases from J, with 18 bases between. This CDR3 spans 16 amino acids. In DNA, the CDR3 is TGTGCCAGCAGCTTGCCCCCGGTGGTAGTTGGCTATGGCTACACCTTC. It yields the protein CASSLPPVVVGYGYTF. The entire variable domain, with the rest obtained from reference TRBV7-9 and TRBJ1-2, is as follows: DTGVSQNPRHKITKRGQNVTFRCDPISEHNRLYWYRQTLGQGPEFLTYFQNEAQLEKSRLLSDRFSAERPKGSFSTLEIQRTEQGDSAMYLCASSLPPVVVGYGYTFGSGTRLTVV.

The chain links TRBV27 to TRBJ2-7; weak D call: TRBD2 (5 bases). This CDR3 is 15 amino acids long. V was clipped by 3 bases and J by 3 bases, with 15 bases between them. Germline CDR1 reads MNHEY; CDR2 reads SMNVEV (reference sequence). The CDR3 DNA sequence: TGTGCCAGCAGTTTGCGGACCAGCGGAGTCTACGAGCAGTACTTC. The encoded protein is CASSLRTSGVYEQYF.